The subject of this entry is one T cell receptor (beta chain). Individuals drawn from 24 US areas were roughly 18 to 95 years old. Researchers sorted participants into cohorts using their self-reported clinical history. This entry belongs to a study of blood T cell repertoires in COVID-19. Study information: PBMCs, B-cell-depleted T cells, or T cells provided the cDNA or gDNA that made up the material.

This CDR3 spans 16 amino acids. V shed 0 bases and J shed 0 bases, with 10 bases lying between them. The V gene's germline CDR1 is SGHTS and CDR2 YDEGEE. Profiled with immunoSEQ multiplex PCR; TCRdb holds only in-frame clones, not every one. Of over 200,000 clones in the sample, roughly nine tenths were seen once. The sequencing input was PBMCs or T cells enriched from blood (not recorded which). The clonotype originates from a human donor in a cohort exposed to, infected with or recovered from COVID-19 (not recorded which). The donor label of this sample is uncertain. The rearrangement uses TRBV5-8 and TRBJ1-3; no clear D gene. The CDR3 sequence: CASSLVGGTSGNTIYF. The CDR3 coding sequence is TGTGCCAGCAGCTTGGTCGGCGGCACCTCTGGAAACACCATATATTTT.